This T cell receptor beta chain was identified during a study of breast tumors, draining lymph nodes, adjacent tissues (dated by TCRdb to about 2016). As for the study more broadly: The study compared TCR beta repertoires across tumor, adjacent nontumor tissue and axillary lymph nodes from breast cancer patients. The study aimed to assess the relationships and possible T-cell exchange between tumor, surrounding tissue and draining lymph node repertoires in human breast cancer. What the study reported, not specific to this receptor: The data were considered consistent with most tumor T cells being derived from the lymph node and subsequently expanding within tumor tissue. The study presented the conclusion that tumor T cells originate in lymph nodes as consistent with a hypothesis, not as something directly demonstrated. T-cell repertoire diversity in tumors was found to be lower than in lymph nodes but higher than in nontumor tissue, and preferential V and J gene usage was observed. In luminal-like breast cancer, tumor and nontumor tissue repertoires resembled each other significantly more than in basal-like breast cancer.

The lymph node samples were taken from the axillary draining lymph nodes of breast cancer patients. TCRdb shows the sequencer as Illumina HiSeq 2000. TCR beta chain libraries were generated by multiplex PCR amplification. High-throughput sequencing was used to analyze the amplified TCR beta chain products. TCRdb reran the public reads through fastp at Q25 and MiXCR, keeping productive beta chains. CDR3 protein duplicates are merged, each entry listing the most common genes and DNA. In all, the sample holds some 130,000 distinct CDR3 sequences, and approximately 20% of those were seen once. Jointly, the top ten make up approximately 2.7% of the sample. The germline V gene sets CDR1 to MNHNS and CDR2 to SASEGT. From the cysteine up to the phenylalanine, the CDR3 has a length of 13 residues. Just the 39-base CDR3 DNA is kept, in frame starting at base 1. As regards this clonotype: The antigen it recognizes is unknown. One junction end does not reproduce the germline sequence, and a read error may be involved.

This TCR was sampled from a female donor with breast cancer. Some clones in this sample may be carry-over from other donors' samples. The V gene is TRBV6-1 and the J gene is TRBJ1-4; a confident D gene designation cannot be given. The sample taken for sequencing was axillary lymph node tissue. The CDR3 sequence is CASSEKGNEKLFF. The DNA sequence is TGTGCCAGCAGTGAAAAAGGGAATGAGAAACTGTTTTTT.